The T cell receptor (beta chain) under discussion was sequenced for a study of Ad26.COV2.S vaccination and SARS-CoV-2 variants. Indicated treatment: around 19 received Ad26.COV2.S at low or high dose, single or two shots; about 5 received placebo; per-sample allocation not given. Samples came from day 63 after the first vaccine or placebo injection. Ad26.COV2.S expressed prefusion-stabilized spike from the original Wuhan strain. Remarks on this clone: What it binds is unknown.

Findings and limits, study-wide: Non-spike TCR breadth showed similarity between vaccine and placebo recipients.

The assay was immunoSEQ multiplex PCR, and TCRdb's table has in-frame clones only and misses some. The sample holds about 480,000 clones, roughly nine tenths seen once. This CDR3 has 13 amino acids. Per germline, CDR1 SGHKS and CDR2 YYEKEE (reference sequence). V gave up 0 bases and J gave up 1 base, with 3 bases separating them. The sequence came from a person between 18 and 59 years old who received the Ad26.COV2.S COVID-19 vaccine or a placebo. This chain joins TRBV5-5 and TRBJ2-3, with no clear D. The sequenced sample was peripheral blood, obtained in a trial of Ad26.COV2.S vaccine versus placebo. CDR3 nucleotide sequence: TGTGCCAGCAGCTTGGTTGGCACAGATACGCAGTATTTT. It specifies CASSLVGTDTQYF.